Listed below are T cell receptor beta chains from one sample, sequenced in a study of response to subunit inactivated influenza vaccine. MiXCR was run by TCRdb on the RT-PCR reads, yielding one entry per CDR3 protein. This sample has approximately 680,000 distinct CDR3 sequences, with approximately 14% found just once. The source material was PBMCs from blood, sampled 11 to 12 days after vaccination. These receptors all come from a man between 45 and 60 years old who received an inactivated influenza vaccine. The CDR3 runs from the conserved cysteine through the conserved F or W. A D gene is named only where the DNA matches it firmly. Where a row states a size, it is once, few, many or the class of an expanded clone; other rows omit it.

d_call j_call v_call clone_size cdr3_nt cdr3_aa
. TRBJ1-2 TRBV6-2/TRBV6-3 few TGTGCCAGCAGTCGCGAGGTTAACTATGGCTACACCTTC CASSREVNYGYTF
. TRBJ2-3 TRBV18 . TGTGCCAGCTCACCAAGTCCTGTACAAGATACGCAGTATTTT CASSPSPVQDTQYF
. TRBJ1-2 TRBV18 few TGTGCCAGCTCACCACGGGACGGCTATGGCTACACCTTC CASSPRDGYGYTF
. TRBJ2-5 TRBV20-1 many TGCAGTGTTAGTCCCGGCGTGGAGACCCAGTACTTC CSVSPGVETQYF
. TRBJ1-2 TRBV29-1 many TGCAGCGTTGGCCCAGGAGCCTATGGCTACACCTTC CSVGPGAYGYTF
. TRBJ2-3 TRBV7-3 many TGTGCCAGCAGCGTCTTGGGGGATTCGACAGATACGCAGTATTTT CASSVLGDSTDTQYF
TRBD1 TRBJ2-5 TRBV23-1 . TGCGCCAGCAGTCAATCACGGGACAGGCTTTATGAGACCCAGTACTTC CASSQSRDRLYETQYF
. TRBJ2-7 TRBV6-5 . TGTGCCAGCAGTTACTCGATGTCCAAGACAGGAACCTACGAGCAGTACTTC CASSYSMSKTGTYEQYF
. TRBJ2-5 TRBV5-5 few TGTGCCAGCAGCTTGGACAGTACTACCCCAGAGACCCAGTACTTC CASSLDSTTPETQYF
TRBD1 TRBJ2-3 TRBV6-2/TRBV6-3 . TGTGCCAGCAACCCGGGACAGTACACAGATACGCAGTATTTT CASNPGQYTDTQYF
TRBD2 TRBJ2-1 TRBV25-1 . TGTGCCAGCACCCCTAGCGGGAGTTTCAATGAGCAGTTCTTC CASTPSGSFNEQFF
. TRBJ2-5 TRBV6-5 few TGTGCCAGCAGTTACGGTCACCGACAAGAGACCCAGTACTTC CASSYGHRQETQYF